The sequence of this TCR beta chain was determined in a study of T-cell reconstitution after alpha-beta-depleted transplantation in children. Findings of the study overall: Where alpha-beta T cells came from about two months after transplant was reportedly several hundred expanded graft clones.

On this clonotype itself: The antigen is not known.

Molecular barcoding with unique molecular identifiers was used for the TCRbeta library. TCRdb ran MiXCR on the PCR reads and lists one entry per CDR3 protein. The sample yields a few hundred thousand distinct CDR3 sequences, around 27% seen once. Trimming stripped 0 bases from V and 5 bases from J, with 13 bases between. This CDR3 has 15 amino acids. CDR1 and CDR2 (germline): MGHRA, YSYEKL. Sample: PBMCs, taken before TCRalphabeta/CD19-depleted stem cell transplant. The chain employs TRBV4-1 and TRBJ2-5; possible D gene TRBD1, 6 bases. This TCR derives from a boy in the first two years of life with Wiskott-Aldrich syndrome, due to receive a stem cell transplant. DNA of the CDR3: TGCGCCAGCAGCCAAGAGTTACAGGGAAGGGAGACCCAGTACTTC. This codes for CASSQELQGRETQYF.